Below are 19 T cell receptor beta chains sequenced from a single sample in a study of T cell responses to AZD1222 COVID-19 vaccine. Sequencing was performed with immunoSEQ multiplex PCR; in TCRdb, only in-frame clones are kept and a portion is missing. The sample contains roughly 70,000 clones, roughly four fifths of which appear only once. Sequences were derived from peripheral blood, sampled 28 days after the second AZD1222 dose. These receptors were taken from an adult who received the AZD1222 COVID-19 vaccine.

This sequence joins TRBV5-4 and TRBJ2-2; 10 nucleotides agree with TRBD2. CDR1 is SGHNT and CDR2 is YYREEE in the germline V gene (reference sequence). The junction had 7 bases not matched to a gene; V was cut back by 4 bases and J by 4 bases. The CDR3 is 16 residues long. The CDR3 sequence is CASSNSGGAATGELFF. In DNA form, the CDR3 reads TGTGCCAGCAGCAACAGCGGGGGGGCTGCCACCGGGGAGCTGTTTTTT.

The chain joins TRBV19 to TRBJ2-7; 7 nucleotides align to TRBD1. The CDR3 has 13 amino acids. V trimming: 3 bases; J trimming: 5 bases; junction bases outside the gene matches: 4. Germline V gene data show CDR1 as LNHDA and CDR2 as SQIVND (reference sequence). The DNA of the CDR3 is TGTGCCAGTAGTATGAACAGGGGAGACGAGCAGTACTTC. This translates into CASSMNRGDEQYF.

This chain joins TRBV1 and TRBJ1-3. TRBV1 is labeled a pseudogene. The CDR3 is 12 amino acids. CDR3 DNA sequence: TGCACCAGCAGCCCATTCGTGAACACCATATATTTT. Translated: CTSSPFVNTIYF.

V usage is TRBV5-1 and J usage is TRBJ1-1, with TRBD1 matching over 8 bases. The CDR3 length is 14 residues. The junction had 2 bases not matched to a gene; V was cut back by 3 bases and J by 1 base. Germline CDR1 SGHRS, CDR2 YFSETQ. CDR3 nucleotide sequence: TGCGCCAGCAGCTCGGGACAGGAGAACACTGAAGCTTTCTTT. Protein sequence: CASSSGQENTEAFF. Full variable domain (missing parts from reference TRBV5-1 and TRBJ1-1): KAGVTQTPRYLIKTRGQQVTLSCSPISGHRSVSWYQQTPGQGLQFLFEYFSETQRNKGNFPGRFSGRQFSNSRSEMNVSTLELGDSALYLCASSSGQENTEAFFGQGTRLTVV.

This clone has only a few counts. The genes are TRBV4-1 and TRBJ2-1; 7 positions match TRBD2. V gave up 2 bases and J gave up 3 bases; unmatched junction bases: 4. Per germline, CDR1 MGHRA and CDR2 YSYEKL. The CDR3 runs to 15 residues. The CDR3 protein is CASSQMSGDYNEQFF. Here the CDR3 DNA reads TGCGCCAGCAGCCAAATGAGCGGGGACTACAATGAGCAGTTCTTC.

J is TRBJ2-7 and V is TRBV19, with unresolved D. The CDR3 spans 13 residues. The ends were cut back, 5 bases at V and 3 bases at J, with 11 bases in the middle. Germline CDR1 and CDR2: LNHDA and SQIVND (reference sequence). The CDR3 nucleotides read TGTGCCAGTAGTGACCGAGCTGGCTACGAGCAGTACTTC. It translates to CASSDRAGYEQYF.

The chain is built from TRBV9 and TRBJ2-5; D remains ambiguous. CDR3 size: 14 residues. Looked up from germline, CDR1 is SGDLS and CDR2 is YYNGEE. V was shortened by 3 bases and J by 4 bases, with 13 bases between the two germline ends. The CDR3: CASSGRVGLETQYF. CDR3 in DNA: TGTGCCAGCAGCGGACGGGTAGGGCTAGAGACCCAGTACTTC.

This chain joins TRBV11-2 and TRBJ2-3, with 9 bases fitting TRBD2. Germline CDR1 is SGHAT and CDR2 is FQNNGV. The CDR3 has 15 amino acids. The ends lost 2 bases at V and 3 bases at J; junction bases unmatched: 3. The CDR3 region has the DNA TGTGCCAGCAGCTTACTCGGACTAGCGACAGATACGCAGTATTTT. It is translated as CASSLLGLATDTQYF. Using reference TRBV11-2 and TRBJ2-3 for the parts outside the CDR3, the full variable domain is EAGVAQSPRYKIIEKRQSVAFWCNPISGHATLYWYQQILGQGPKLLIQFQNNGVVDDSQLPKDRFSAERLKGVDSTLKIQPAKLEDSAVYLCASSLLGLATDTQYFGPGTRLTVL.

This chain links TRBV15 with TRBJ2-5, with TRBD1 matching 9 bases. The J segment lost 4 bases and the V segment lost 4 bases, leaving 7 bases of the junction unmatched. This CDR3 is built from 15 residues. The V gene's germline CDR1 is LNHNV and CDR2 YYDKDF (reference sequence). The DNA of the CDR3 is TGTGCCACCAGCAACCACAGGGGGCTGAGAGAGACCCAGTACTTC. Translating it yields CATSNHRGLRETQYF.

This clone was found a few times. The chain links TRBV11-2 to TRBJ1-2; D is unresolved. Germline V gene data show CDR1 as SGHAT and CDR2 as FQNNGV. Trimming stripped 8 bases from V and 7 bases from J, with 17 bases between. This CDR3 spans 13 amino acids. The CDR3 DNA is TGTGCCAGCGGGTCCGTTGGTATTAGTGGCTACACCTTC. Residues: CASGSVGISGYTF.

This chain joins TRBV2 and TRBJ2-7, with D unclear. The germline CDR1 and CDR2 sequences are SNHLY and FYNNEI. Trimming left V 4 bases short and J 3 bases short, with 13 bases between. CDR3 length equals 14 residues. DNA of the CDR3: TGTGCCAGCAGTGGAAATCGCCCCATCTACGAGCAGTACTTC. Translating gives CASSGNRPIYEQYF.

V and J are TRBV19 and TRBJ2-5, with D possibly TRBD2 on 5 matching bases. The CDR3 has 14 amino acids. Trimming took off 4 bases at V and 0 bases at J, with 9 bases between the two ends. Germline V gene sequence: CDR1 LNHDA, CDR2 SQIVND (reference sequence). The CDR3 protein is CASSKRGNQETQYF. CDR3 DNA sequence: TGTGCCAGTAGTAAACGGGGTAACCAAGAGACCCAGTACTTC.

The rearrangement joins TRBV18 to TRBJ2-5; 8 bases agree with TRBD1. The CDR3 contains 16 residues. V lost 2 bases and J lost 5; bases outside the gene matches: 10. Germline-derived CDR1 and CDR2 are KGHSH and LQKENI. The CDR3 region is CASSPSGQGPHETQYF. The CDR3 DNA is TGTGCCAGCTCACCAAGTGGACAGGGCCCTCACGAGACCCAGTACTTC.

As to this clone: Other DNA sequences within the sample encode an identical CDR3. J is TRBJ2-1 and V is TRBV30; TRBD2 matches at 8 bases. Trimming removed 8 bases from V and 7 bases from J; junction bases left unmatched: 13. The CDR3 consists of 14 residues. Germline CDR1 and CDR2: GTSNPN and SVGIG (reference sequence). CDR3 residues: CAGRLSGGGNEQFF. The DNA of the CDR3 is TGTGCCGGGCGTCTTTCGGGGGGGGGAAATGAGCAGTTCTTC.

The chain recombines TRBV6-5 with TRBJ1-5; 10 nucleotides align to TRBD1. The length of the CDR3 is 15 residues. The ends lost 6 bases at V and 5 bases at J; junction bases unmatched: 7. The germline V gene encodes CDR1 MNHEY and CDR2 SVGAGI. CDR3 sequence reads: CASSRDRGWDQPQHF. DNA for the CDR3: TGTGCCAGCAGCAGGGACAGGGGATGGGATCAGCCCCAGCATTTT.

The chain joins TRBV27 to TRBJ1-1; the match to TRBD1 covers 9 bases. Germline V gives CDR1 MNHEY, CDR2 SMNVEV (reference sequence). V dropped 1 base and J dropped 1; count of bases not matched to a gene: 7. This CDR3 has 17 residues. The CDR3 reads CASSLLGDRVTNTEAFF. As DNA, the CDR3 is TGTGCCAGCAGTTTATTAGGGGACAGGGTAACGAACACTGAAGCTTTCTTT.

The chain uses TRBV18 and TRBJ2-5; TRBD1 matches 8 bases. V gave up 1 base and J gave up 4 bases; unmatched junction bases: 5. CDR3 length: 15 residues. Germline V gives CDR1 KGHSH, CDR2 LQKENI. The CDR3: CASSPLTGARETQYF. CDR3 DNA: TGTGCCAGCTCACCACTGACAGGGGCCCGAGAGACCCAGTACTTC.

As DNA, the CDR3 is TGTGCCAGCAGCCGACCGACGGTCTCTGGAAACACCATATATTTT. Protein product: CASSRPTVSGNTIYF. The gene calls are TRBV28 and TRBJ1-3; D remains unclear. Trimming removed 6 bases from V and 0 bases from J, with 12 bases in between. Germline assignment: CDR1 MDHEN and CDR2 SYDVKM. CDR3 length: 15 amino acids. The full variable domain, in which reference TRBV28 and TRBJ1-3 provide the parts outside the CDR3, is DVKVTQSSRYLVKRTGEKVFLECVQDMDHENMFWYRQDPGLGLRLIYFSYDVKMKEKGDIPEGYSVSREKKERFSLILESASTNQTSMYLCASSRPTVSGNTIYFGEGSWLTVV.

This clone was seen a single time. J is TRBJ1-1 and V is TRBV6-5; D uncertain. Germline V gene data show CDR1 as MNHEY and CDR2 as SVGAGI. CDR3 length: 13 amino acids. V was pared by 2 bases and J by 3 bases, with 7 bases between. CDR3: CASSYERYTEAFF. CDR3 in DNA: TGTGCCAGCAGTTACGAGAGATACACTGAAGCTTTCTTT.